This paragraph reports one T cell receptor (beta chain). Which antigen it targets is not known. No per-base quality is available; no much larger clone lies one base away. The data stem from a study of shared clonotypes between healthy human individuals (TCRdb year 2020). General notes on the study: Three men and a couple of women, aged 18 to 49 years, made up the cohort. Per donor, three plates each were used for CD4 naive and CD4 memory, two for CD8 naive, and one for CD8 memory. To increase sequencing depth and limit assay-specific biases, TCR repertoire library preparation and sequencing were carried out by different laboratories using diverse techniques. Leukapheresis yielded between about 0.8 and 9.5 billion PBMCs per donor. Blood TCR repertoires of about five healthy adults were deeply sequenced to estimate repertoire size and the extent of clonotype sharing between individuals. What the authors observed across the whole study: Sampling was limited to blood, and TCR repertoires in tissue likely differ from TCR repertoires in blood. Across four donors, around 5% of naive CD4, roughly 3.3% of naive CD8, 2% to 2.5% of memory CD4, and about 0.4% of memory CD8 clonotypes were shared. Compared with non-shared clonotypes, clonotypes shared by all four sorted-subset donors had higher generation probabilities. Even with the large sequencing depth, rarefaction of the sorted-subset datasets indicated that sequencing was incomplete. Pairwise subsampling led to the expectation that sequencing depth would affect the degree of clonotype sharing among donors. Naive subsets generally had larger estimated clonotype richness than memory subsets did. The small number of donors limited the genetic and exposure-history diversity represented.

Using the deep immunoSEQ assay, TCR CDR3 regions were amplified from genomic DNA by multiplex PCR. Genomic DNA extracted from each cell subset was distributed evenly over all wells of several immunoSEQ 96-well plates, and each plate served as one replicate. For sorted subsets, about 0.2 ug genomic DNA, equal to about 30,000 T cell genomes, was loaded into each replicate PCR. The purified libraries were quantified using a Qubit 3.0 fluorometer, sized with a Bioanalyzer 2100, and then quantified again using the KAPA Library Quantification kit. Every immunoSEQ 96-well plate was sequenced on a dedicated single-read 150-cycle Illumina NextSeq 550 flow cell. The source study handled its data this way. The immunoSEQ output contained only junctional sequences without quality scores, so filtering could not match that applied to full-length reads. Sequences were annotated with PyIR, a Python wrapper for IgBLAST v1.9, and V/J genes and CDR3 were assigned using IMGT germline references. Reads were filtered out if the reads had weak V/J assignments (E-value above 1e-6), no CDR3, stop codons, out-of-frame junctions, or ambiguous translated residues. V3J clonotypes were defined as sequences sharing the same inferred V gene, J gene, and CDR3 amino acid sequence. The percentage overlap between two repertoires was calculated by dividing the number of shared unique clonotypes by the size of the smaller repertoire. Repertoire richness was assessed with RTK rarefaction, the Chao1 estimator, and Recon v2.1 estimates of unobserved clonotypes. OLGA was used to compute generation probabilities for all TCRbeta clonotypes that the gDNA method yielded from a few donors. The table comes from immuneACCESS by way of TCRdb, which keeps in-frame sequences with V and J called. Part of the clones is missing from these tables; in studies checked, under half for an unresolved V gene and the rest for unknown reasons. The DNA was the basis for D and trimming; V, J and clone size are from that table. The sample has 650,000 to 750,000 clones on record, 72% of them singletons. The ten largest make up approximately 1.8% of the sample.

The germline V gene supplies CDR1 SGHAT and CDR2 FQNNGV. V loses 6 bases at its end and J loses 1 base; junction bases beyond the gene matches: 10. The CDR3 holds 17 amino acids from the cysteine to the phenylalanine. The read is trimmed to its CDR3 DNA, 51 bases read in frame from base 1. Healthy HIV-negative adults with no recently reported acute infections or vaccinations were included as donors. Only Caucasian adults living in Nashville, Tennessee, USA were represented among the donors. CD4+ T cells were enriched by magnetic negative selection; naive cells were then positively selected on CD45RA, and the negative fraction formed the memory subset. Blood was collected by leukapheresis, and PBMCs were isolated by Ficoll-Histopaque density gradient centrifugation and then cryopreserved in liquid nitrogen vapor phase. Purity and quantity of every magnetically sorted T cell population were checked by analytical flow cytometry. From each sorted fraction, genomic DNA was isolated and quantified by UV absorbance on a Nanodrop 2000c.

The chain was built from TRBV11-2 and TRBJ2-7, with TRBD2 identical over 12 junction bases. The sequenced sample consisted of memory CD4+ T cells sorted from blood. This sample's cell subset or site label indicates: CD45RA-negative fraction. The sequence came from a woman aged 25 to 39 in good health. The CDR3 region reads CASSRPGLAGLSYEQYF. The DNA reads TGTGCCAGCAGTCGACCCGGACTAGCGGGATTATCCTACGAGCAGTACTTC. The reference TRBV11-2 and TRBJ2-7 proteins fill in what lies around the CDR3, so the full variable domain reads EAGVAQSPRYKIIEKRQSVAFWCNPISGHATLYWYQQILGQGPKLLIQFQNNGVVDDSQLPKDRFSAERLKGVDSTLKIQPAKLEDSAVYLCASSRPGLAGLSYEQYFGPGTRLTVT.